Below, 15 T cell receptor beta chains from the same sample are listed, as sequenced in a study of blood T cell repertoires in COVID-19. Data came from immunoSEQ multiplex PCR; TCRdb stores just in-frame clones and leaves some out. Of about 280,000 clones listed, around 87% were seen once; the top ten hold around 1.7%. The source material was PBMCs or T cells enriched from blood (not recorded which). The receptors here all came from a woman under 30 with acute COVID-19.

The chain uses TRBV4-1 and TRBJ2-1; 9 bases map to TRBD2. Losses at the gene ends were 0 bases for V and 7 bases for J; bases not matched to a gene: 10. Germline assignment: CDR1 MGHRA and CDR2 YSYEKL. The CDR3 runs to 17 residues. The CDR3 region has the DNA TGCGCCAGCAGCCAAGACCGGGGGACTAGCACCACTAATGAGCAGTTCTTC. As protein: CASSQDRGTSTTNEQFF.

This chain connects TRBV4-1 to TRBJ2-7, with D possibly matching TRBD1 (6 bases). The CDR3 spans 14 residues. Trimming took 2 bases from V and 3 from J, leaving 11 bases between them. CDR1 MGHRA and CDR2 YSYEKL come from the germline V gene. The DNA of the CDR3 is TGCGCCAGCAGCCAACGACCCAGGGGCTACGAGCAGTACTTC. Its translation is CASSQRPRGYEQYF.

The chain joins TRBV11-2 to TRBJ2-7, with TRBD2 as a possible D gene (5 bases). Germline assignment: CDR1 SGHAT and CDR2 FQNNGV. This CDR3 region has 16 residues. V lost 4 bases and J 0 bases, leaving 16 bases between the germline ends. The CDR3 sequence is CASSSPSGVGSYEQYF. In nucleotides, the CDR3 is TGTGCCAGCAGCTCCCCCAGCGGAGTTGGCTCCTACGAGCAGTACTTC. The full variable domain, its missing parts supplied by reference TRBV11-2 and TRBJ2-7, is EAGVAQSPRYKIIEKRQSVAFWCNPISGHATLYWYQQILGQGPKLLIQFQNNGVVDDSQLPKDRFSAERLKGVDSTLKIQPAKLEDSAVYLCASSSPSGVGSYEQYFGPGTRLTVT.

This clone came up once. As DNA, the CDR3 is TGTGCCAGCAGCGTAGCGGGGGACCCATCCACAGATACGCAGTATTTT. It codes for CASSVAGDPSTDTQYF. The V and J genes are TRBV9 and TRBJ2-3; maybe TRBD2 (6 bases). Looked up from germline, CDR1 is SGDLS and CDR2 is YYNGEE. The CDR3 loop spans 16 amino acids. Trimming pared 0 bases from V and 2 bases from J, leaving 13 bases between.

V gene TRBV7-8 combines with J gene TRBJ2-7; no firm D call. This CDR3 has 16 amino acids. Deletions cut 4 bases from V and 0 bases from J, with 16 bases between. Germline CDR1 and CDR2: SGHVS and FQNEAQ. The CDR3 DNA reads as TGTGCCAGCAGCTCCCCTTTTGGGCAGAGCTCCTACGAGCAGTACTTC. It specifies CASSSPFGQSSYEQYF.

V gene TRBV7-2 combines with J gene TRBJ2-3, with D unresolved. Trimming left V 6 bases short and J 0 bases short, with 13 bases between. CDR3 length equals 15 residues. Germline loops: CDR1 SGHTA, CDR2 FQGNSA. CDR3 sequence: CASSPTTTSTDTQYF. In nucleotides, the CDR3 is TGTGCCAGCAGTCCGACAACAACTAGCACAGATACGCAGTATTTT.

DNA for the CDR3: TGTGCCAGCAGCCCCGGACAGGGCCCCTACAATGAGCAGTTCTTC. This gives the protein CASSPGQGPYNEQFF. The chain joins TRBV7-8 to TRBJ2-1; 8 nucleotides line up with TRBD1. This CDR3 has 15 residues. Trimming took 5 bases from V and 2 from J; bases not matched to a gene: 5. CDR1 and CDR2 (germline): SGHVS, FQNEAQ. Full variable domain (outside the CDR3, taken from reference TRBV7-8 and TRBJ2-1): GAGVSQSPRYKVAKRGQDVALRCDPISGHVSLFWYQQALGQGPEFLTYFQNEAQLDKSGLPSDRFFAERPEGSVSTLKIQRTQQEDSAVYLCASSPGQGPYNEQFFGPGTRLTVL.

This chain's CDR3 is CASSLGPSGRSRDTGELFF. In DNA form, the CDR3 reads TGTGCCAGCAGCTTAGGGCCTAGCGGGAGGTCCCGAGACACCGGGGAGCTGTTTTTT. This chain connects TRBV7-8 to TRBJ2-2; 11 bases map to TRBD2. Germline values: CDR1 SGHVS, CDR2 FQNEAQ. With V trimmed by 1 base and J by 3 bases, 10 bases remained unmatched. The CDR3 loop spans 19 amino acids.

V usage is TRBV7-6 and J usage is TRBJ2-5, with 7 bases matching TRBD1. The CDR3 is 15 amino acids. Germline assignment: CDR1 SGHVS and CDR2 FNYEAQ. Unmatched junction bases numbered 1, after V lost 0 bases and J lost 0 bases. Here the CDR3 reads CASSLADRDQETQYF. The DNA of the CDR3 is TGTGCCAGCAGCTTAGCCGACAGGGACCAAGAGACCCAGTACTTC. The full variable domain, its missing parts supplied by reference TRBV7-6 and TRBJ2-5, is GAGVSQSPRYKVTKRGQDVALRCDPISGHVSLYWYRQALGQGPEFLTYFNYEAQQDKSGLPNDRFSAERPEGSISTLTIQRTEQRDSAMYRCASSLADRDQETQYFGPGTRLLVL.

The V gene is TRBV7-2, the J gene TRBJ2-7, with 9 bases fitting TRBD2. Germline V lookup: CDR1 SGHTA, CDR2 FQGNSA. Trimming removed 0 bases from V and 6 bases from J; junction bases left unmatched: 12. The CDR3 loop spans 17 amino acids. This CDR3 reads CASSLAKFAGGPGEQYF. For the CDR3, the DNA is TGTGCCAGCAGCTTAGCGAAATTTGCGGGAGGGCCTGGCGAGCAGTACTTC.

This sequence joins TRBV16 and TRBJ1-1; a weak D match, TRBD1 (5 bases). Germline CDR1 KGHSY, CDR2 FQNENV. The ends were cut back, 4 bases at V and 5 bases at J, with 17 bases in the middle. This CDR3 contains 15 residues. CDR3: CASSLQKEGRTEAFF. Here the CDR3 DNA reads TGTGCCAGCAGCCTCCAAAAGGAGGGGAGGACTGAAGCTTTCTTT.

V gene TRBV29-1 combines with J gene TRBJ2-1, with 8 bases that match TRBD2. The V gene end was trimmed by 4 bases and the J gene end by 11 bases; junction bases not matched to a gene: 13. In germline, CDR1 is SQVTM, CDR2 ANQGSEA. This CDR3 has 14 amino acids. Written as DNA, the CDR3 is TGCAGCGTTGGCAGGACTAGCCCGGGGGAACAGCAGTTCTTC. Translated: CSVGRTSPGEQQFF.

The CDR3 DNA reads TGTGCCAGCAGCCAACCGGGGACTAGCGGGAGATATGAGCAGTTCTTC. The encoded protein is CASSQPGTSGRYEQFF. The J gene is TRBJ2-1, the V gene TRBV4-2, with 14 bases aligning to TRBD2. Germline values: CDR1 LGHNA, CDR2 YNFKEQ. V lost 2 bases and J lost 8; bases outside the gene matches: 5. The CDR3 covers 16 residues.

The gene calls are TRBV7-2 and TRBJ1-2; maybe TRBD1 (5 bases). The germline V and J ends were trimmed by 0 bases and 4 bases, with 6 bases remaining between them. The CDR3 runs to 13 residues. CDR1 and CDR2 (germline): SGHTA, FQGNSA. Written as DNA, the CDR3 is TGTGCCAGCAGCTTAGCAGGGGTCTATGGCTACACCTTC. Translation gives CASSLAGVYGYTF.

The chain combines TRBV28 with TRBJ1-4; 8 bases fit TRBD1. The V segment lost 3 bases and the J segment 6 bases; nucleotides outside the gene matches: 3. CDR1 and CDR2 (germline): MDHEN, SYDVKM. The CDR3 contains 14 residues. The CDR3 loop reads CASSLGRGHEKLFF. Here the CDR3 DNA reads TGTGCCAGCAGTTTGGGCAGGGGGCATGAAAAACTGTTTTTT.